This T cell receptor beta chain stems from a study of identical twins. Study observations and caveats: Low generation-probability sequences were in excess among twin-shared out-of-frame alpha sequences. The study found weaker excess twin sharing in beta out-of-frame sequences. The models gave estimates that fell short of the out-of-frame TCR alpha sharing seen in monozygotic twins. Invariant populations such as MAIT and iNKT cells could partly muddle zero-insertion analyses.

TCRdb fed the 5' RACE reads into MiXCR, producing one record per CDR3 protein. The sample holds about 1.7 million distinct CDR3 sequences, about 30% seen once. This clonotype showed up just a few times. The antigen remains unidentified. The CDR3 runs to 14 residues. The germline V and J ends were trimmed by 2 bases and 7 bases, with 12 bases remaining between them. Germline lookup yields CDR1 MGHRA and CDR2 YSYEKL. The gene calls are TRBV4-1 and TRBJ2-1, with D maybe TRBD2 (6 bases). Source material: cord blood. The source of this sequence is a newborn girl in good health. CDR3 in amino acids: CASSQTGTDNEQFF. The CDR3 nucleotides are TGCGCCAGCAGCCAAACCGGGACTGATAATGAGCAGTTCTTC.